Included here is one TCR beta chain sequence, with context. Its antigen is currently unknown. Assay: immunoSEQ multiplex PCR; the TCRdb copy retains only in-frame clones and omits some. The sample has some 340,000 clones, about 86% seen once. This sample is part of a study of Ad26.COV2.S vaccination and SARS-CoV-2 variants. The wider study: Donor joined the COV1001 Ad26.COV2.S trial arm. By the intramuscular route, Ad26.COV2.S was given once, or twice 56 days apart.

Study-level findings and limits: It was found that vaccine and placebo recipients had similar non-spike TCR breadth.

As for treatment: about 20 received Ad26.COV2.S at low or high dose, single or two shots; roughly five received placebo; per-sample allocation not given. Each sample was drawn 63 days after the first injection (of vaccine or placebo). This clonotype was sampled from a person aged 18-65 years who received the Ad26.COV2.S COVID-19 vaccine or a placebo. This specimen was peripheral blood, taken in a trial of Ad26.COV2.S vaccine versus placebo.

In DNA form, the CDR3 reads TGTGCCTGGAGTGCCCCTTGGGAAACTGGTGGCTACACCTTC. Amino acid sequence: CAWSAPWETGGYTF. This chain uses TRBV30 with TRBJ1-2; D not resolved. In germline, CDR1 is GTSNPN, CDR2 SVGIG (reference sequence). CDR3 length equals 14 residues. V shed 1 base and J shed 7 bases, with 16 bases lying between them.